One and the same sample provided the 25 T cell receptor beta chains below, sequenced in a study of long-term antiretroviral therapy in people with HIV. The assay, immunoSEQ v3.0, was run at survey level. The assay was immunoSEQ multiplex PCR, and TCRdb's table has in-frame clones only and misses some. The repertoire holds 25,000 or so clones, with about 85% as singletons. This sample comprised unsorted PBMCs, obtained 1.9 years after starting antiretroviral therapy. The receptors come from a woman in her twenties or thirties with HIV.

This chain joins TRBV5-4 and TRBJ1-2; the D is unclear. This CDR3 has 14 residues. The ends were cut back, 5 bases at V and 2 bases at J, with 13 bases in the middle. Germline CDR1 is SGHNT and CDR2 is YYREEE (reference sequence). This CDR3 is CASSPDYSNYGYTF. DNA of the CDR3: TGTGCCAGCAGTCCAGATTACAGCAACTATGGCTACACCTTC.

For the CDR3, the DNA is TGTGCCAGTAGCCGGCAGGCCCTATATAATTCACCCCTCCACTTT. Translated, it gives CASSRQALYNSPLHF. The chain uses TRBV19 and TRBJ1-6, with D uncertain. Germline V gives CDR1 LNHDA, CDR2 SQIVND (reference sequence). CDR3 size: 15 residues. V lost 6 bases and J lost 4, with 13 bases in between. Combining the CDR3 with reference TRBV19 and TRBJ1-6 gives the whole variable domain DGGITQSPKYLFRKEGQNVTLSCEQNLNHDAMYWYRQDPGQGLRLIYYSQIVNDFQKGDIAEGYSVSREKKESFPLTVTSAQKNPTAFYLCASSRQALYNSPLHFGNGTRLTVT.

This clone has only one observation. V usage is TRBV9 and J usage is TRBJ2-7, with D perhaps matching TRBD1 or TRBD2 (6 bases each). Germline lookup yields CDR1 SGDLS and CDR2 YYNGEE. V gave up 1 base and J gave up 4 bases, with 15 bases separating them. The CDR3 is 15 residues long. CDR3: CASSVSGGQGYEQYF. The CDR3 nucleotides read TGTGCCAGCAGCGTAAGTGGGGGGCAGGGGTACGAGCAGTACTTC.

V usage is TRBV28 and J usage is TRBJ2-7, with unresolved D. Germline values: CDR1 MDHEN, CDR2 SYDVKM. CDR3 length: 12 residues. Trimming pared 6 bases from V and 1 base from J, leaving 7 bases between. CDR3 sequence reads: CASSPPSYEQYF. The CDR3 coding sequence is TGTGCCAGCAGCCCCCCGTCCTACGAGCAGTACTTC.

The J gene is TRBJ1-1, the V gene TRBV14, with 9 bases that match TRBD1. The J segment lost 11 bases and the V segment lost 3 bases, leaving 7 bases of the junction unmatched. Germline V CDR1 and CDR2: SGHDN, FVKESK. This CDR3 has 13 residues. The DNA of the CDR3 is TGTGCCAGCAGCCAGACAGCAGGACAGGGGGCTTTCTTT. Protein product: CASSQTAGQGAFF.

The chain combines TRBV6-1 with TRBJ2-1, with 7 bases identical to TRBD1. The V gene end was trimmed by 6 bases and the J gene end by 8 bases; junction bases not matched to a gene: 7. The CDR3 is 13 residues long. CDR1 and CDR2 (germline): MNHNS, SASEGT. The chain's CDR3 is CASRPQGRHEQFF. The CDR3 nucleotides are TGTGCCAGCAGGCCACAGGGGAGACATGAGCAGTTCTTC.

This clone was found once. The J gene is TRBJ1-2, the V gene TRBV30; D is uncertain. With 2 bases removed from V and 0 bases from J, the gap between germline ends came to 10 bases. CDR3 length equals 14 residues. The germline V gene encodes CDR1 GTSNPN and CDR2 SVGIG (reference sequence). CDR3 DNA: TGTGCCTGGAGTAGTGGGCTCGCTAACTATGGCTACACCTTC. It specifies CAWSSGLANYGYTF.

This sequence joins TRBV6-6 and TRBJ2-4, with D possibly TRBD2 on 5 matching bases. CDR3 size: 12 residues. V was trimmed by 2 bases and J by 12 bases, leaving 11 bases between them. CDR1 and CDR2 from the germline V gene are MNHNY and SVGAGI (reference sequence). Here the CDR3 reads CASSYGPGDQYF. The DNA for the CDR3 is TGTGCCAGCAGTTACGGCCCCGGGGATCAGTACTTC.

CDR3 sequence: CASSYSREGDTQYF. The CDR3 DNA reads TGTGCCAGCAGTTACTCGCGGGAGGGAGATACGCAGTATTTT. The chain couples TRBV6-6 to TRBJ2-3, with 9 nucleotides matching TRBD2. With V trimmed by 0 bases and J by 5 bases, 0 bases remained unmatched. Germline values: CDR1 MNHNY, CDR2 SVGAGI (reference sequence). The CDR3 length is 14 residues.

The V and J genes are TRBV30 and TRBJ2-2; D is possibly TRBD1 (5 bases). Germline loops: CDR1 GTSNPN, CDR2 SVGIG (reference sequence). V lost 1 base to trimming and J lost 5 bases, with 8 bases between them. This CDR3 comprises 13 residues. Written as DNA, the CDR3 is TGTGCCTGGAGTGGACAGTCTACCGGGGAGCTGTTTTTT. This translates into CAWSGQSTGELFF.

This clone was counted a single time. The chain couples TRBV18 to TRBJ2-1; D tentatively fits TRBD1 or TRBD2 (5 bases each). Trimming stripped 5 bases from V and 8 bases from J, with 16 bases between. Germline V gene sequence: CDR1 KGHSH, CDR2 LQKENI. This CDR3 is built from 14 residues. CDR3 sequence: CASSTQEGSHEQFF. The CDR3 bases are TGTGCCAGCTCAACACAGGAAGGGAGCCATGAGCAGTTCTTC.

The chain links TRBV7-2 to TRBJ1-4, with D possibly TRBD1 on 5 matching bases. This CDR3 is 16 amino acids long. Germline V lookup: CDR1 SGHTA, CDR2 FQGNSA. Trimming stripped 4 bases from V and 5 bases from J, with 17 bases between. The DNA of the CDR3 is TGTGCCAGCAGCTCCGGATCAAGGGGTTTAAATGAAAAACTGTTTTTT. Residues: CASSSGSRGLNEKLFF.

The rearrangement joins TRBV29-1 to TRBJ2-1; possible D gene TRBD2, 5 bases. Trimming removed 5 bases at V and 0 bases at J, with 8 bases between. Germline values: CDR1 SQVTM, CDR2 ANQGSEA. This CDR3 has 13 amino acids. CDR3 amino acids: CSVRAGSYNEQFF. The CDR3 DNA is TGCAGCGTTAGGGCGGGCTCCTACAATGAGCAGTTCTTC.

The V and J genes are TRBV5-1 and TRBJ2-3, with 7 positions matching TRBD2. Germline values: CDR1 SGHRS, CDR2 YFSETQ. This CDR3 comprises 16 residues. The V and J ends lost 5 bases and 0 bases, in that order; junction bases with no gene match: 9. The CDR3 sequence is CASSLGTITSTDTQYF. CDR3 nucleotides: TGCGCCAGCAGTCTAGGGACTATTACTAGCACAGATACGCAGTATTTT.

This chain uses TRBV5-1 with TRBJ2-1; D call uncertain. Trimming left V 0 bases short and J 9 bases short, with 7 bases between. Germline V gene sequence: CDR1 SGHRS, CDR2 YFSETQ. The CDR3 has 12 residues. The CDR3 sequence: CASSLGSAEQFF. The CDR3 DNA sequence: TGCGCCAGCAGCTTGGGATCGGCTGAGCAGTTCTTC.

This clone showed up just a few times. The V call is TRBV19, the J call TRBJ1-5; 8 nucleotides align to TRBD1. This CDR3 has 13 amino acids. Losses at the gene ends were 5 bases for V and 7 bases for J; bases not matched to a gene: 4. CDR1 is LNHDA, CDR2 SQIVND, per germline (reference sequence). The CDR3 is CASSGQGGQPQHF. In DNA, the CDR3 is TGTGCCAGTAGTGGACAGGGTGGGCAGCCCCAGCATTTT.

The rearrangement uses TRBV28 and TRBJ1-2, with no clear D. The V end lost 8 bases, the J end lost 7 bases, and 20 bases lay between the germline ends. The CDR3 loop spans 14 amino acids. Germline loops: CDR1 MDHEN, CDR2 SYDVKM. Here the CDR3 DNA reads TGTGCCAGCGTAGGTCGGTTAAGCGTGGGTGGCTACACCTTC. Amino acid sequence: CASVGRLSVGGYTF.

This clone was found once. V usage is TRBV5-1 and J usage is TRBJ2-7; no reliable D call. The CDR3 has 14 residues. Germline V CDR1 and CDR2: SGHRS, YFSETQ. With 3 bases removed from V and 3 bases from J, the gap between germline ends came to 13 bases. Here the CDR3 reads CASSSTHTNYEQYF. In DNA, the CDR3 is TGCGCCAGCAGCTCGACGCACACGAACTACGAGCAGTACTTC. The variable domain in full, with the rest retrieved from reference TRBV5-1 and TRBJ2-7, is KAGVTQTPRYLIKTRGQQVTLSCSPISGHRSVSWYQQTPGQGLQFLFEYFSETQRNKGNFPGRFSGRQFSNSRSEMNVSTLELGDSALYLCASSSTHTNYEQYFGPGTRLTVT.

The chain carries TRBV7-2 and TRBJ1-3; D is unresolved. Deletions cut 1 base from V and 4 bases from J, with 14 bases between. Germline V gene data show CDR1 as SGHTA and CDR2 as FQGNSA. The CDR3 covers 16 residues. The CDR3 loop is CASSLVATGSGNTIYF. In nucleotides, the CDR3 is TGTGCCAGCAGCTTAGTGGCTACGGGTTCAGGAAACACCATATATTTT.

This clone showed up just once. The V and J genes are TRBV18 and TRBJ1-4, with 9 positions matching TRBD1. Germline V lookup: CDR1 KGHSH, CDR2 LQKENI. The CDR3 sequence is 15 residues long. The V and J ends lost 5 bases and 4 bases, in that order; junction bases with no gene match: 5. Here the CDR3 DNA reads TGTGCCAGCTCATCCGGGACAGGGTATAATGAAAAACTGTTTTTT. Protein: CASSSGTGYNEKLFF.

The chain combines TRBV2 with TRBJ1-1; D is undetermined. V lost 6 bases, J lost 7 bases, and 6 bases lay in between. This CDR3 comprises 10 residues. The germline V gene encodes CDR1 SNHLY and CDR2 FYNNEI. The CDR3 loop is CASRGSEAFF. DNA for the CDR3: TGTGCCAGCAGAGGGAGTGAAGCTTTCTTT.

V and J are TRBV30 and TRBJ1-1; D uncertain. Germline CDR1 GTSNPN, CDR2 SVGIG (reference sequence). This CDR3 has 15 residues. V was cut by 2 bases and J by 0 bases, with 13 bases left in between. CDR3 coding DNA: TGTGCCTGGAGTCCTCCAGTGAGGTTGAACACTGAAGCTTTCTTT. It encodes CAWSPPVRLNTEAFF.

This clone showed up just once. The chain recombines TRBV2 with TRBJ1-2; D remains ambiguous. Per the germline V gene, CDR1 is SNHLY and CDR2 is FYNNEI. V was pared by 4 bases and J by 8 bases, with 17 bases between. The CDR3 consists of 14 residues. This CDR3 reads CASSATQGMRGYTF. The CDR3 DNA is TGTGCCAGCAGTGCCACGCAAGGAATGAGGGGCTACACCTTC.

The chain employs TRBV11-2 and TRBJ1-4; 9 positions match TRBD1. The CDR3 consists of 15 residues. With V trimmed by 6 bases and J by 3 bases, 5 bases remained unmatched. Germline V lookup: CDR1 SGHAT, CDR2 FQNNGV. The CDR3 reads CASRNRQGANEKLFF. The CDR3 nucleotides read TGTGCCAGCAGGAACCGACAGGGGGCTAATGAAAAACTGTTTTTT.

This rearrangement joins TRBV6-5 to TRBJ1-1; D is unclear. The CDR3 extends over 12 amino acids. V was cut by 6 bases and J by 5 bases, with 10 bases left in between. CDR1 MNHEY and CDR2 SVGAGI come from the germline V gene. The CDR3 spells CASSPPGTEAFF. DNA of the CDR3: TGTGCCAGCAGCCCCCCGGGAACTGAAGCTTTCTTT.